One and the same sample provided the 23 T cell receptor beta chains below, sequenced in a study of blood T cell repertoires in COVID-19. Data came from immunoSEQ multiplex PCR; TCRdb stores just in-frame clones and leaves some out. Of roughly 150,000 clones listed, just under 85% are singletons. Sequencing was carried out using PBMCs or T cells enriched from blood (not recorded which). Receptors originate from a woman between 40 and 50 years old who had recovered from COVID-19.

The CDR3 protein is CASSGGHYGSYNEQFF. In nucleotides, the CDR3 is TGTGCCAGCAGTGGCGGACACTACGGCTCCTACAATGAGCAGTTCTTC. The chain links TRBV2 to TRBJ2-1; possibly TRBD1 for D (5 bases). The germline V gene has CDR1 SNHLY and CDR2 FYNNEI. This CDR3 has 16 amino acids. The V and J ends lost 4 bases and 0 bases respectively, with 13 bases between them.

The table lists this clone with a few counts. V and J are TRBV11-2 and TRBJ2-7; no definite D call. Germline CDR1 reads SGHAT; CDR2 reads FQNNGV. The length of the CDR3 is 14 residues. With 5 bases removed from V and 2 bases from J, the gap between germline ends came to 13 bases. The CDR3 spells CASSAVRRPYEQYF. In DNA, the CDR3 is TGTGCCAGCAGCGCCGTCAGGCGCCCCTACGAGCAGTACTTC.

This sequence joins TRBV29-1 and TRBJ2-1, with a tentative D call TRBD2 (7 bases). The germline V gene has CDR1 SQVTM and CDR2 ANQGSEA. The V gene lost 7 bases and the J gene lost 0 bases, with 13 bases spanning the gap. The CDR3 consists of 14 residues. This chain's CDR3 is CSAGGADSYNEQFF. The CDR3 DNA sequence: TGCAGCGCTGGGGGGGCAGACTCCTACAATGAGCAGTTCTTC.

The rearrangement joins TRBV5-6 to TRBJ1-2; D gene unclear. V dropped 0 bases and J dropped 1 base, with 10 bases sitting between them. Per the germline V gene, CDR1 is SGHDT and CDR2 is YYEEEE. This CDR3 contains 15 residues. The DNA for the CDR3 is TGTGCCAGCAGCTTGGGCGGGGATTTTAACTATGGCTACACCTTC. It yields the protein CASSLGGDFNYGYTF.

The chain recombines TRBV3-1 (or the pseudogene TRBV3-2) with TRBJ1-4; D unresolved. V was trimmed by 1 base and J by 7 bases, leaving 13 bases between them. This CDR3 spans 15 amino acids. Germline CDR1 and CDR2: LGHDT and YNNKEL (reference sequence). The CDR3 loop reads CASSQGGGLGEKLFF. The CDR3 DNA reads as TGTGCCAGCAGCCAAGGAGGAGGGCTGGGTGAAAAACTGTTTTTT.

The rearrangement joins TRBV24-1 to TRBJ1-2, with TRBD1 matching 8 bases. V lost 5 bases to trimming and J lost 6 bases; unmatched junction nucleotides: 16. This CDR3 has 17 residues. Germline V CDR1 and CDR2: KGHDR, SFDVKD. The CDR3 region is CATSVTDRGICWDGYTF. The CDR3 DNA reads TGTGCCACCAGTGTCACAGACAGGGGAATATGTTGGGATGGCTACACCTTC.

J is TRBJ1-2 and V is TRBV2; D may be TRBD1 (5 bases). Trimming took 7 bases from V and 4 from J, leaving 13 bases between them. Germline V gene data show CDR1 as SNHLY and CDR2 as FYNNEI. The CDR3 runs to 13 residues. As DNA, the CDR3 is TGTGCCAGCATGGGGGGTACTCTCTATGGCTACACCTTC. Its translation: CASMGGTLYGYTF. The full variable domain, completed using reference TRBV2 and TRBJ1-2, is EPEVTQTPSHQVTQMGQEVILRCVPISNHLYFYWYRQILGQKVEFLVSFYNNEISEKSEIFDDQFSVERPDGSNFTLKIRSTKLEDSAMYFCASMGGTLYGYTFGSGTRLTVV.

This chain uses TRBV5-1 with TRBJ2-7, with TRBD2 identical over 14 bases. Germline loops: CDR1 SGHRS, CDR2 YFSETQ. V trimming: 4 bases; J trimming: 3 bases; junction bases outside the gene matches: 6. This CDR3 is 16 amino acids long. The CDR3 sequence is CASSPPTSGGVYEQYF. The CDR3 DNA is TGCGCCAGCAGCCCCCCGACTAGCGGGGGGGTCTACGAGCAGTACTTC.

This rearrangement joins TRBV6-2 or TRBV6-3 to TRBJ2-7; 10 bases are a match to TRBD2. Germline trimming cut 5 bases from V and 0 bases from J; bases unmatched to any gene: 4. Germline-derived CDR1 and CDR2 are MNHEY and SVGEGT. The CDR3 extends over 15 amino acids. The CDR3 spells CASSKSGRASYEQYF. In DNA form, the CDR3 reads TGTGCCAGCAGTAAAAGCGGGAGGGCCTCCTACGAGCAGTACTTC.

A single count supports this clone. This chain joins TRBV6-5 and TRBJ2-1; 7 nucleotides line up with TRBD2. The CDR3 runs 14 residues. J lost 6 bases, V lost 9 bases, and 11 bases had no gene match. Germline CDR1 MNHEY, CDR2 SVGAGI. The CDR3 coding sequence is TGTGCCAGTTCTCGATGGACTAGTCGCAATGAGCAGTTCTTC. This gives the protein CASSRWTSRNEQFF.

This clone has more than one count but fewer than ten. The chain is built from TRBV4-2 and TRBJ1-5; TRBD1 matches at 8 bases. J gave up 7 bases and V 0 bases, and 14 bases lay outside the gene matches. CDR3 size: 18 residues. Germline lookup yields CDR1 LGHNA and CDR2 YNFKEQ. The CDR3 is CASSQEGGAGGAGQPQHF. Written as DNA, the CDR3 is TGTGCCAGCAGCCAAGAGGGTGGGGCAGGGGGCGCGGGACAGCCCCAGCATTTT.

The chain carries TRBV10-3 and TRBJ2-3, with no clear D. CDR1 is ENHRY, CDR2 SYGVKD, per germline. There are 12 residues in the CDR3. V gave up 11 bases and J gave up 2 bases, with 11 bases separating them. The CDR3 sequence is CAHAVDTDTQYF. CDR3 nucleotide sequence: TGTGCCCACGCAGTCGACACAGATACGCAGTATTTT.

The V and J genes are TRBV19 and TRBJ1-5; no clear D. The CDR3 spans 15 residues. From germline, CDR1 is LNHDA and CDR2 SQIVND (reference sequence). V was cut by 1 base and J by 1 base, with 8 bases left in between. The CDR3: CASSIAGGSNQPQHF. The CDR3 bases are TGTGCCAGTAGTATAGCAGGAGGGAGCAATCAGCCCCAGCATTTT.

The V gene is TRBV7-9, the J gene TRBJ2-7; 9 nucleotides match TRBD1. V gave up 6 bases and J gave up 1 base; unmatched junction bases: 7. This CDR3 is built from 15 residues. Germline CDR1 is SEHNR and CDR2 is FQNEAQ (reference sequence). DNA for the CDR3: TGTGCCAGCAGTCCGACCGGACAGGGGTCCTACGAGCAGTACTTC. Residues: CASSPTGQGSYEQYF.

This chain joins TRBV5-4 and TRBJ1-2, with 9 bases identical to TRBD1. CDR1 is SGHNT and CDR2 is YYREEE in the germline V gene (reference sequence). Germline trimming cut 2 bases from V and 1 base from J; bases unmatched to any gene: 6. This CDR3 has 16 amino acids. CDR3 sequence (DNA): TGTGCCAGCAGCTTACCCCGGGACAGGGTTAACTATGGCTACACCTTC. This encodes CASSLPRDRVNYGYTF. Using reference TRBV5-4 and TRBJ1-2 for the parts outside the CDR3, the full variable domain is ETGVTQSPTHLIKTRGQQVTLRCSSQSGHNTVSWYQQALGQGPQFIFQYYREEENGRGNFPPRFSGLQFPNYSSELNVNALELDDSALYLCASSLPRDRVNYGYTFGSGTRLTVV.

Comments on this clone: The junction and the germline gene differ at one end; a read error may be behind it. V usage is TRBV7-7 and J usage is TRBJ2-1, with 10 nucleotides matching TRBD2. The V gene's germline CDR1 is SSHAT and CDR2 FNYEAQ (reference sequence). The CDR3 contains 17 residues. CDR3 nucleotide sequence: TGTGCTAGCAGCCAGGCCGTAGCGGGGGGTGGTTCGAGTGAGCAGTTCTTC. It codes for CASSQAVAGGGSSEQFF. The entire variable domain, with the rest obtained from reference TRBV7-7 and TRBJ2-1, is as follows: GAGVSQSPRYKVTKRGQDVTLRCDPISSHATLYWYQQALGQGPEFLTYFNYEAQPDKSGLPSDRFSAERPEGSISTLTIQRTEQRDSAMYRCASSQAVAGGGSSEQFFGPGTRLTVL.

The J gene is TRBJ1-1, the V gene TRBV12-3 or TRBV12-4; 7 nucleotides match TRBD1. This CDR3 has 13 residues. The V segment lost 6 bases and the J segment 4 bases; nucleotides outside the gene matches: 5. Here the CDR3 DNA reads TGTGCCAGCAGATCGACAGGGTTCACTGAAGCTTTCTTT. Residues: CASRSTGFTEAFF.

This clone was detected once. The CDR3 spells CASSNGAPGGDEGDTEAFF. CDR3 coding DNA: TGTGCCAGCAGCAACGGGGCCCCAGGGGGCGACGAGGGGGACACTGAAGCTTTCTTT. This chain links TRBV21-1 with TRBJ1-1; the table calls TRBD1, which could not be checked here. TRBV21-1 is classified as a pseudogene. The CDR3 loop spans 19 amino acids.

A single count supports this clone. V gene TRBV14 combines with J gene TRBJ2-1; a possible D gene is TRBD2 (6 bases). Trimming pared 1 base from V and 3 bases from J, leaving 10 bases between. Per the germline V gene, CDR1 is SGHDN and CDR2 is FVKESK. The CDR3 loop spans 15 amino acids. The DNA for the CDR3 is TGTGCCAGCAGCCAAGCCCGGGGGTACTACAATGAGCAGTTCTTC. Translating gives CASSQARGYYNEQFF.

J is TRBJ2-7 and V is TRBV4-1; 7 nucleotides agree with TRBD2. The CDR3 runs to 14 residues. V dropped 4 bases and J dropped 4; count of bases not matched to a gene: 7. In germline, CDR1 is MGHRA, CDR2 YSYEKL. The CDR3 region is CASSRGLGEYEQYF. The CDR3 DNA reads TGCGCCAGCAGCCGAGGACTAGGGGAATACGAGCAGTACTTC.

DNA of the CDR3: TGCGCCAGCACCCGAGGGGGACAAGAGTCCTACGAGCAGTACTTC. This translates into CASTRGGQESYEQYF. The V call is TRBV5-1, the J call TRBJ2-7; D perhaps matches TRBD1 (6 bases). Germline loops: CDR1 SGHRS, CDR2 YFSETQ. The CDR3 loop spans 15 amino acids. The V gene lost 6 bases and the J gene lost 1 base, with 17 bases spanning the gap. Drawing the rest from reference TRBV5-1 and TRBJ2-7, the complete variable domain is KAGVTQTPRYLIKTRGQQVTLSCSPISGHRSVSWYQQTPGQGLQFLFEYFSETQRNKGNFPGRFSGRQFSNSRSEMNVSTLELGDSALYLCASTRGGQESYEQYFGPGTRLTVT.

CDR3 amino acids: CASTLDRSSYNEQFF. The DNA of the CDR3 is TGTGCCAGCACCCTAGACAGGAGCTCCTACAATGAGCAGTTCTTC. The rearrangement joins TRBV6-5 to TRBJ2-1; perhaps TRBD1 as D (6 bases). This CDR3 comprises 15 residues. The V and J ends lost 7 bases and 0 bases respectively, with 13 bases between them. Germline CDR1 and CDR2: MNHEY and SVGAGI.

CDR3 sequence reads: CASSQDLDRRAEQYF. The CDR3 DNA sequence: TGTGCCAGCAGCCAAGATCTCGATCGGAGGGCCGAGCAGTACTTC. This chain links TRBV14 with TRBJ2-7, with D possibly TRBD2 on 6 matching bases. V lost 0 bases, J lost 6 bases, and 15 bases lay in between. CDR1 SGHDN and CDR2 FVKESK come from the germline V gene. The CDR3 runs to 15 residues. Full variable domain (missing parts from reference TRBV14 and TRBJ2-7): EAGVTQFPSHSVIEKGQTVTLRCDPISGHDNLYWYRRVMGKEIKFLLHFVKESKQDESGMPNNRFLAERTGGTYSTLKVQPAELEDSGVYFCASSQDLDRRAEQYFGPGTRLTVT.